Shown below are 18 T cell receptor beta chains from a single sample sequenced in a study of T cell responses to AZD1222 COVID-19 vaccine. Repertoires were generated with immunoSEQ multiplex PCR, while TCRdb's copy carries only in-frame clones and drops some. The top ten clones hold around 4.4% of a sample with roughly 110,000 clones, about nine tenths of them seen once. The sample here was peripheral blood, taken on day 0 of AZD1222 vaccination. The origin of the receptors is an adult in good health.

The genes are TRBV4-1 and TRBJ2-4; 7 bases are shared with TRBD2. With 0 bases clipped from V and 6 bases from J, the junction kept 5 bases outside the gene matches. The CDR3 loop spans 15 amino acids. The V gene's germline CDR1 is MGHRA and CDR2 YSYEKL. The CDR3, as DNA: TGCGCCAGCAGCCAAGAGGGATCGGGGGGAAACATTCAGTACTTC. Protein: CASSQEGSGGNIQYF.

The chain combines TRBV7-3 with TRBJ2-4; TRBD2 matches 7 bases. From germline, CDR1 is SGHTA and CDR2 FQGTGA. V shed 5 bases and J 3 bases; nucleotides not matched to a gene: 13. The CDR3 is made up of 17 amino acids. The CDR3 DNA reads TGTGCCAGCAGCCCCAACCCAGCGGGATGGGTCAAAAACATTCAGTACTTC. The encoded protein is CASSPNPAGWVKNIQYF. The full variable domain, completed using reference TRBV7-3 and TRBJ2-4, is GAGVSQTPSNKVTEKGKYVELRCDPISGHTALYWYRQSLGQGPEFLIYFQGTGAADDSGLPNDRFFAVRPEGSVSTLKIQRTERGDSAVYLCASSPNPAGWVKNIQYFGAGTRLSVL.

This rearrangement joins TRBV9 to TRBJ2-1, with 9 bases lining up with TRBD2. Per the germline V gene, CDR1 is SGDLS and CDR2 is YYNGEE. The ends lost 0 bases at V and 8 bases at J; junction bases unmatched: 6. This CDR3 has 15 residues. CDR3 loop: CASSVVGSGSYEQFF. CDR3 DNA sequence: TGTGCCAGCAGCGTAGTTGGTAGCGGGAGTTATGAGCAGTTCTTC.

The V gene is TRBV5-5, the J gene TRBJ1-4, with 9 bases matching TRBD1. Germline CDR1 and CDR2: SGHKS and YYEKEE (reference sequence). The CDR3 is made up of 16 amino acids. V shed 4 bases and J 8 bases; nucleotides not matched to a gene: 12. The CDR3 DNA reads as TGTGCCAGCAGCCCAGAACGACAGGGGGTGAGGGAAAAACTGTTTTTT. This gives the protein CASSPERQGVREKLFF.

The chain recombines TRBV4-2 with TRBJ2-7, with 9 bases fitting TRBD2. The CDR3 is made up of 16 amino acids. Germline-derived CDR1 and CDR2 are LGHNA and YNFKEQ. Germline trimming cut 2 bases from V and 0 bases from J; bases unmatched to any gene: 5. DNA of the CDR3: TGTGCCAGCAGCCAATCCCCTAGCGGGAACTCCTACGAGCAGTACTTC. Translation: CASSQSPSGNSYEQYF.

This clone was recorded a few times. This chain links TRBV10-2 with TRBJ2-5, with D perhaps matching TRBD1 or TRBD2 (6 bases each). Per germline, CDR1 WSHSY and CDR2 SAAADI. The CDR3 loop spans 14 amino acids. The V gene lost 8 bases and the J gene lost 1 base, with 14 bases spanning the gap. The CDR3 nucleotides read TGCGCCAGCGGGGGGCGTTCATTCCAAGAGACCCAGTACTTC. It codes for CASGGRSFQETQYF.

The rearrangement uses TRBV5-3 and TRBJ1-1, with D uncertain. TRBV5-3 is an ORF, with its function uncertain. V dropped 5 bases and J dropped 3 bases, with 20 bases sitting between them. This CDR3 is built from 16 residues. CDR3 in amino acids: CARRVGVEDTDTEAFF. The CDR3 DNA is TGTGCCAGAAGGGTAGGCGTGGAGGATACGGACACTGAAGCTTTCTTT.

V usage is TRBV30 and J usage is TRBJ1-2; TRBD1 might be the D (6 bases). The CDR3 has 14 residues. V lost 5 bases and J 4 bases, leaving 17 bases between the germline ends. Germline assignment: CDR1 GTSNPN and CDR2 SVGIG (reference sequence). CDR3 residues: CAWGRSGEAYGYTF. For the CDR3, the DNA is TGTGCCTGGGGTAGATCAGGGGAGGCCTATGGCTACACCTTC.

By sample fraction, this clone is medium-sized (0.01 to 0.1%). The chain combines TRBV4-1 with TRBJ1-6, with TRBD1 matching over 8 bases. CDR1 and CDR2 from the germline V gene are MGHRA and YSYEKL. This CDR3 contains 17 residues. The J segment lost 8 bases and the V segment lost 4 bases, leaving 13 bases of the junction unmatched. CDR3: CASSPSIETGGYSPLHF. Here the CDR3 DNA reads TGCGCCAGCAGCCCGTCTATTGAAACAGGGGGTTATTCACCCCTCCACTTT.

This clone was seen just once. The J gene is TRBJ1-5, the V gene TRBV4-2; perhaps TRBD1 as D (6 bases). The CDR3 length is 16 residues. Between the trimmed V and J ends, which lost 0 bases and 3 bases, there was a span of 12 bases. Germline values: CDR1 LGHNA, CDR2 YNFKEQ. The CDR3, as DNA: TGTGCCAGCAGCCAAGATTGGGGGGGCTTCAATCAGCCCCAGCATTTT. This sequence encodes CASSQDWGGFNQPQHF.

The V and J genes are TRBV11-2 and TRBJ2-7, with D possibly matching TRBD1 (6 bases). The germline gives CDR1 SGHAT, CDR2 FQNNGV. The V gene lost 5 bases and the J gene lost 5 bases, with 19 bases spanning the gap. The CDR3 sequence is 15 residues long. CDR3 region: CASSRLGGVLNEQYF. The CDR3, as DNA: TGTGCCAGCAGCCGGTTAGGGGGAGTCCTAAACGAGCAGTACTTC.

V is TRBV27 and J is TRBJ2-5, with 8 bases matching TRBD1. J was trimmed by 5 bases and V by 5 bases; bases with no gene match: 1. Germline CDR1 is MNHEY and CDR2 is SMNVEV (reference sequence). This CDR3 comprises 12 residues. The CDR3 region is CASSRQGETQYF. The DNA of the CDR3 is TGTGCCAGCAGTCGACAGGGGGAGACCCAGTACTTC.

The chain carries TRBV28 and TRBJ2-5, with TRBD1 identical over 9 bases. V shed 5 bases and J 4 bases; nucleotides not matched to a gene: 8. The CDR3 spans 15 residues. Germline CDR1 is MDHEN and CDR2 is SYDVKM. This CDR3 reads CASSTTGTGIETQYF. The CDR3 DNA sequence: TGTGCCAGCAGTACAACCGGGACAGGGATAGAGACCCAGTACTTC.

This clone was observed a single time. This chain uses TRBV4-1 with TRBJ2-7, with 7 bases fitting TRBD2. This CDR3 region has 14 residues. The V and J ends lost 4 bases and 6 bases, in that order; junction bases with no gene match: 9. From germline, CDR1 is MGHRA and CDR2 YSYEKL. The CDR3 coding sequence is TGCGCCAGCAGCCGGGCGGGGGTGGATGGCGAGCAGTACTTC. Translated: CASSRAGVDGEQYF.

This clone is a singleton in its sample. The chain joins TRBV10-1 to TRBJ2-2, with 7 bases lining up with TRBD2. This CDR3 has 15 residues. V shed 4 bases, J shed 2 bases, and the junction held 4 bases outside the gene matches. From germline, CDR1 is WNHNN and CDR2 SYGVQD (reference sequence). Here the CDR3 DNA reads TGCGCCAGCAGTGGGGAGGGGCCTAACACCGGGGAGCTGTTTTTT. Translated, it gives CASSGEGPNTGELFF.

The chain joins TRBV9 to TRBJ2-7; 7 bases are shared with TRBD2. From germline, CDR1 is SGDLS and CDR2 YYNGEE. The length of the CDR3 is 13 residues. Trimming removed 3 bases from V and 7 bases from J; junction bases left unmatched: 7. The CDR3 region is CASSAPGGLEQYF. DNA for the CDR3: TGTGCCAGCAGCGCCCCGGGGGGACTTGAGCAGTACTTC.

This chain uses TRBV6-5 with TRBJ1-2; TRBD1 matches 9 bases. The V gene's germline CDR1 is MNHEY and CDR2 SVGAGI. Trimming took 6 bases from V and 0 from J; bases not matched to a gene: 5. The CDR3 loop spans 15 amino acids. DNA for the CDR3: TGTGCCAGCAGCACACAGGGGGCTCCTAACTATGGCTACACCTTC. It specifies CASSTQGAPNYGYTF.

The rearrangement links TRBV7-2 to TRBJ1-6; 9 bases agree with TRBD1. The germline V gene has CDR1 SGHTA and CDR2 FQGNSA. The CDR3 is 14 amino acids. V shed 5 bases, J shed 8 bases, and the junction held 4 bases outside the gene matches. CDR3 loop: CASSTGQGDSPLHF. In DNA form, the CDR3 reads TGTGCCAGCAGCACGGGACAGGGAGATTCACCCCTCCACTTT.